These 13 T cell receptor beta chains share one sample of origin, sequenced in a study of CD8 T cells in Susac syndrome. RNA, at 0.5 to 1 ug, was reverse transcribed with random hexamers. Using its own MiXCR run on the immunoSEQ multiplex PCR reads, TCRdb lists one record per CDR3 protein. Of more than 150,000 distinct CDR3 sequences in the sample, around 95% were seen once. Sequenced material: CD4+ T cells from PBMCs. The source is a human donor with Susac syndrome.

The genes are TRBV2 and TRBJ1-2; 8 nucleotides align to TRBD1. With 5 bases clipped from V and 5 bases from J, the junction kept 7 bases outside the gene matches. The CDR3 is made up of 14 amino acids. CDR1 SNHLY and CDR2 FYNNEI come from the germline V gene. This CDR3 reads CASSPTGDKYGYTF. DNA for the CDR3: TGTGCCAGCAGTCCGACAGGGGACAAGTATGGCTACACCTTC.

The chain joins TRBV29-1 to TRBJ2-1; no definite D call. Germline CDR1 and CDR2: SQVTM and ANQGSEA. V lost 4 bases and J 4 bases, leaving 11 bases between the germline ends. This CDR3 region has 13 residues. CDR3 nucleotide sequence: TGCAGCGTTGGTTCAGCGCTATACAATGAGCAGTTCTTC. As protein: CSVGSALYNEQFF.

In this sample, this clonotype turned up once. V usage is TRBV7-2 and J usage is TRBJ2-5; either TRBD1 or TRBD2 may fit D (6 bases each). Trimming took off 10 bases at V and 5 bases at J, with 23 bases between the two ends. Germline values: CDR1 SGHTA, CDR2 FQGNSA. This CDR3 region has 15 residues. CDR3 sequence reads: CATKLGGLDFETQYF. CDR3 coding DNA: TGTGCCACCAAGCTTGGGGGGCTAGATTTTGAGACCCAGTACTTC.

This sequence joins TRBV12-5 and TRBJ2-7; a weak D match, TRBD2 (5 bases). Germline lookup yields CDR1 LGHNT and CDR2 FRNRAP. There are 15 residues in the CDR3. The V end was cut by 1 base, the J end by 5 bases, with 15 bases between. The chain's CDR3 is CASGLGDGPGDEQYF. The CDR3 nucleotides read TGTGCTAGTGGTTTGGGCGACGGGCCCGGGGACGAGCAGTACTTC.

The chain carries TRBV7-8 and TRBJ2-5, with 8 bases identical to TRBD1. The germline CDR1 and CDR2 sequences are SGHVS and FQNEAQ. The CDR3 spans 16 residues. The ends lost 1 base at V and 0 bases at J; junction bases unmatched: 4. CDR3 loop: CASSLETGDDQETQYF. As DNA, the CDR3 is TGTGCCAGCAGCTTAGAGACAGGGGACGACCAAGAGACCCAGTACTTC.

This chain connects TRBV12-3 or TRBV12-4 to TRBJ2-2; 7 nucleotides line up with TRBD2. The CDR3 runs 16 residues. Unmatched junction bases numbered 6, after V lost 3 bases and J lost 2 bases. CDR3: CASSFWGRVNTGELFF. The CDR3 nucleotides read TGTGCCAGCAGTTTCTGGGGGAGGGTCAACACCGGGGAGCTGTTTTTT.

V usage is TRBV29-1 and J usage is TRBJ1-1, with TRBD1 matching over 7 bases. V lost 6 bases, J lost 5 bases, and 6 bases stayed unmatched. The CDR3 runs to 12 residues. Per germline, CDR1 SQVTM and CDR2 ANQGSEA. CDR3 protein: CSVDKQGTEAFF. The DNA of the CDR3 is TGCAGCGTGGACAAACAGGGGACTGAAGCTTTCTTT.

This clonotype was observed a single time. The chain couples TRBV4-2 to TRBJ1-2; no clear D gene. This CDR3 contains 14 residues. Trimming took 0 bases from V and 7 from J, leaving 12 bases between them. Germline CDR1 and CDR2: LGHNA and YNFKEQ. The CDR3 DNA is TGTGCCAGCAGCCAAGAAGTGGGAGTTGGTGGCTACACCTTC. Translating it yields CASSQEVGVGGYTF.

This chain links TRBV12-3 or TRBV12-4 with TRBJ1-2, with TRBD1 as a possible D gene (5 bases). The CDR3 sequence is 15 residues long. The V and J ends lost 6 bases and 5 bases respectively, with 19 bases between them. In DNA, the CDR3 is TGTGCCAGCAGCCCCACAGGAGGCCCATCGTATGGCTACACCTTC. Protein sequence: CASSPTGGPSYGYTF.

This clonotype appeared a single time. The rearrangement links TRBV28 to TRBJ2-1; perhaps TRBD2 as D (6 bases). The germline V gene encodes CDR1 MDHEN and CDR2 SYDVKM. The CDR3 extends over 13 amino acids. Trimming left V 7 bases short and J 5 bases short, with 12 bases between. The CDR3 loop reads CASTRDFNNEQFF. CDR3 coding DNA: TGTGCCAGCACCCGGGACTTCAACAATGAGCAGTTCTTC.

The DNA of the CDR3 is TGTGCCAGCAGTTTGTCCCCATCGGGCATTCAGTACTTC. Amino acids: CASSLSPSGIQYF. The chain uses TRBV12-3 or TRBV12-4 and TRBJ2-4; no clear D. Trimming left V 3 bases short and J 9 bases short, with 12 bases between. The CDR3 spans 13 residues.

The chain uses TRBV7-2 and TRBJ2-3; D might be TRBD2 (5 bases). V gave up 3 bases and J gave up 0 bases, with 7 bases separating them. Germline CDR1 and CDR2: SGHTA and FQGNSA. The CDR3 consists of 14 residues. The CDR3 is CASSFSASTDTQYF. The CDR3 DNA reads TGTGCCAGCAGCTTTAGCGCTAGCACAGATACGCAGTATTTT.

This chain uses TRBV19 with TRBJ1-1; 7 bases match TRBD1. J lost 5 bases, V lost 0 bases, and 18 bases had no gene match. CDR1 is LNHDA, CDR2 SQIVND, per germline (reference sequence). The length of the CDR3 is 19 residues. The chain's CDR3 is CASSIDSWQGGIWRTEAFF. DNA for the CDR3: TGTGCCAGTAGTATAGATAGCTGGCAGGGGGGGATTTGGAGGACTGAAGCTTTCTTT.